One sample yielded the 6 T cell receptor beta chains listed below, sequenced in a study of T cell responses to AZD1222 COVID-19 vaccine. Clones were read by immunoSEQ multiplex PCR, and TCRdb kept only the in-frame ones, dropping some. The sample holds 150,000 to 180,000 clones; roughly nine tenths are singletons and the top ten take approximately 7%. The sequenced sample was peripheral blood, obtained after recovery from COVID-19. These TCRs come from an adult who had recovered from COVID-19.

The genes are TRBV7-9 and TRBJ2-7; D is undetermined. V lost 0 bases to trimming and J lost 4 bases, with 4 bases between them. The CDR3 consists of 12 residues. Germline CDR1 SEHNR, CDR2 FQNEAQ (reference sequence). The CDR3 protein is CASSLAQYEQYF. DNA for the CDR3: TGTGCCAGCAGCTTAGCACAGTACGAGCAGTACTTC.

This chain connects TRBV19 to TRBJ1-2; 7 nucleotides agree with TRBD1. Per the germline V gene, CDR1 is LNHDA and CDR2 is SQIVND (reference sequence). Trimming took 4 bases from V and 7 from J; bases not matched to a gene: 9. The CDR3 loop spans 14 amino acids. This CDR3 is CASSTLTGMAGYTF. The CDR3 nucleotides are TGTGCCAGTAGTACCTTGACAGGGATGGCTGGCTACACCTTC.

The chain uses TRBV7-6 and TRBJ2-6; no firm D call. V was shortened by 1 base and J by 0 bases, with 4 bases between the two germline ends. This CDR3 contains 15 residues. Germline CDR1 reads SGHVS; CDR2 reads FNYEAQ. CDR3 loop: CASSLGPSGANVLTF. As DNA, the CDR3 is TGTGCCAGCAGCTTAGGACCCTCTGGGGCCAACGTCCTGACTTTC.

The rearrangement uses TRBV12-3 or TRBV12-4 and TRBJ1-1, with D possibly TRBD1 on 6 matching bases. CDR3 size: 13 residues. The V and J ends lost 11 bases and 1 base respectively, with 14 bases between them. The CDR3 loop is CACQGHTNTEAFF. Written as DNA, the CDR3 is TGTGCCTGCCAGGGACATACGAACACTGAAGCTTTCTTT.

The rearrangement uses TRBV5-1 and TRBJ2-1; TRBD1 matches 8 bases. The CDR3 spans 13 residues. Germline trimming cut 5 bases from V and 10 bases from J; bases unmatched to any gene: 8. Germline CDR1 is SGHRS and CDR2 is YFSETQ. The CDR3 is CASSSTGEIEQFF. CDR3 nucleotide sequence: TGCGCCAGCAGTTCGACAGGGGAAATAGAGCAGTTCTTC.

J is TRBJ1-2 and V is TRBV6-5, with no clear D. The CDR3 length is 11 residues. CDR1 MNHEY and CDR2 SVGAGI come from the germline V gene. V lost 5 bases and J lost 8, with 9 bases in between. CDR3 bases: TGTGCCAGCAGTCCCCTCAGGGGCTACACCTTC. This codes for CASSPLRGYTF.